This T cell receptor (beta chain) was recovered during a study of cytomegalovirus exposure and HLA in healthy donors. Turning to the study itself: Unique TCR beta sequences numbering some 120 million came from approximately 180 million T cells in an earlier analysis. The study's findings and limits: Accurate predictions that matched the HLA-A and HLA-B alleles of most subjects were reportedly made from TCR beta sequences. In a later analysis, specific HLA alleles were associated with more than 15,000 TCR beta sequences at a 0.05 false discovery rate.

The germline CDR1 and CDR2 sequences are ENHRY and SYGVKD. The CDR3 has 14 amino acids. V dropped 4 bases and J dropped 5 bases, with 15 bases sitting between them. As concerns this clone: The antigen is not known.

Primers: 60 Vbeta forward and 13 Jbeta reverse. Original methodology: It was a later analysis that counted tens of millions of unique TCR beta chains, of which roughly 11 million were shared. Assay: immunoSEQ multiplex PCR; the TCRdb copy retains only in-frame clones and omits some. The D gene and trimming were derived from the DNA, and the V and J assignments and clone size from that table. This table has about 99,000 clones, roughly 75% appearing once. The receptor's source is a woman between 40 and 55 years old in good health and CMV-seronegative. The sample consisted of PBMCs. This chain joins TRBV10-3 and TRBJ2-7, with D tentatively TRBD1 (5 bases). CDR3 loop: CAISAGSPRNEQYF. As DNA, the CDR3 is TGTGCCATCAGTGCAGGGTCCCCCCGGAACGAGCAGTACTTC.